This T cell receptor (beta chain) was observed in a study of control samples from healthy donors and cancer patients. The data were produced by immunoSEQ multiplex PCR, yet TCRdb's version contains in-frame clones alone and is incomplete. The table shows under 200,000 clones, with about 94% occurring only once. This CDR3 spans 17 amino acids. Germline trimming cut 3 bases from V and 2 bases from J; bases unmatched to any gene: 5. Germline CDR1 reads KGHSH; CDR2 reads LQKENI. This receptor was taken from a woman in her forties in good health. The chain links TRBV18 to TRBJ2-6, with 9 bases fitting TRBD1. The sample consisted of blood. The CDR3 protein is CASSPPTGGPGANVLTF. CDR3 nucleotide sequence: TGTGCCAGCTCACCCCCCACAGGGGGCCCTGGGGCCAACGTCCTGACTTTC.